The present entry profiles one T cell receptor beta chain with its context. Its specificity is unknown. The source of the sample is a study of cytomegalovirus exposure and HLA in healthy donors. General study points: Later analysis associated a missense DCLRE1C variant with TCR beta V- and J-gene trimming.

The germline V gene has CDR1 SGHNT and CDR2 YYREEE (reference sequence). The CDR3 runs 13 residues. Trimming stripped 3 bases from V and 2 bases from J, with 6 bases between. PCR primers comprised 60 Vbeta and 13 Jbeta primers. Measured with immunoSEQ multiplex PCR; TCRdb has only the in-frame clones, and not every one. The sample includes 270,000 or so clones, about nine tenths of them seen just once. The sequence was collected from a girl aged 2 to 9 in good health and CMV-seronegative. Sequenced sample: PBMCs. The V gene is TRBV5-4, the J gene TRBJ2-1; D gene ambiguous. The CDR3 region is CASSSLAYNEQFF. The CDR3 DNA follows: TGTGCCAGCAGCTCTCTCGCCTACAATGAGCAGTTCTTC. Filled out from reference TRBV5-4 and TRBJ2-1, the complete variable domain reads ETGVTQSPTHLIKTRGQQVTLRCSSQSGHNTVSWYQQALGQGPQFIFQYYREEENGRGNFPPRFSGLQFPNYSSELNVNALELDDSALYLCASSSLAYNEQFFGPGTRLTVL.